Shown below are 21 T cell receptor beta chains from a single sample sequenced in a study of CD8 T cells in ankylosing spondylitis (dated by TCRdb to the late 2010s). Library prep was done by 5' RACE. The data were produced on an Illumina HiSeq 2500. Starting from the raw public reads, TCRdb applied fastp trimming at Q25, assembled clones with MiXCR and retained in-frame beta chains. Here each entry gathers all rows of one CDR3 protein and keeps the most common genes and DNA. The sample contains 200,000 to 250,000 distinct CDR3 sequences, over 8.5% of them found a single time. The top ten hold about 6.8% of the sample. The material sequenced was blood, either unsorted or a sorted T cell fraction (not recorded which). These receptors were obtained from a male donor with ankylosing spondylitis or in good health (not recorded which).

The table lists this clonotype with a few counts. The chain is built from TRBV20-1 and TRBJ2-3; 13 bases fit TRBD2. The germline V gene encodes CDR1 DFQATT and CDR2 SNEGSKA (reference sequence). The CDR3 totals 16 residues. J lost 4 bases, V lost 6 bases, and 10 bases had no gene match. The CDR3 is CSALSGTSGAPDTQYF. In DNA form, the CDR3 reads TGCAGTGCCCTATCGGGGACTAGCGGGGCGCCAGATACGCAGTATTTT.

In this sample, this clonotype turned up many times. V and J are TRBV11-2 and TRBJ1-5, with D perhaps TRBD1 (5 bases). CDR3 size: 13 residues. From germline, CDR1 is SGHAT and CDR2 FQNNGV. Trimming shortened V by 3 bases and J by 5 bases, and 8 bases separated the two germline ends. CDR3 protein: CASSFGQYQPQHF. The CDR3 DNA reads TGTGCCAGCAGCTTCGGACAATATCAGCCCCAGCATTTT.

The rearrangement joins TRBV5-1 to TRBJ1-1; 9 nucleotides line up with TRBD1. This CDR3 contains 16 residues. Germline V CDR1 and CDR2: SGHRS, YFSETQ. V lost 4 bases to trimming and J lost 1 base; unmatched junction nucleotides: 8. The CDR3 here is CASSPRRTGENTEAFF. CDR3 DNA sequence: TGCGCCAGCAGCCCCCGGAGGACAGGGGAGAACACTGAAGCTTTCTTT. The whole variable domain, remainder taken from reference TRBV5-1 and TRBJ1-1, is KAGVTQTPRYLIKTRGQQVTLSCSPISGHRSVSWYQQTPGQGLQFLFEYFSETQRNKGNFPGRFSGRQFSNSRSEMNVSTLELGDSALYLCASSPRRTGENTEAFFGQGTRLTVV.

This clonotype showed up many times. The rearrangement joins TRBV7-2 to TRBJ2-7; weak D call: TRBD1 (5 bases). The CDR3 loop spans 12 amino acids. Germline V gene sequence: CDR1 SGHTA, CDR2 FQGNSA. V lost 0 bases and J 12 bases, leaving 12 bases between the germline ends. The CDR3 coding sequence is TGTGCCAGCAGCTTAGCGGTGGGGCTGCCGTACTTC. Its translation: CASSLAVGLPYF.

The chain recombines TRBV4-1 with TRBJ2-2; the D gene is possibly TRBD2 (6 bases). Per germline, CDR1 MGHRA and CDR2 YSYEKL. This CDR3 region has 18 residues. Trimming left V 1 base short and J 7 bases short, with 22 bases between. The CDR3 DNA is TGCGCCAGCAGCCAAGGAGCCGGCCGAGGGACTGGGCACGGGGAGCTGTTTTTT. Translated, it gives CASSQGAGRGTGHGELFF.

In this sample, this clonotype turned up many times. The CDR3 reads CATSRDRASSYNEQFF. The DNA of the CDR3 is TGTGCCACCAGCAGAGATAGGGCTAGCTCCTACAATGAGCAGTTCTTC. The chain carries TRBV15 and TRBJ2-1; no firm D call. Germline CDR1 and CDR2: LNHNV and YYDKDF (reference sequence). V was pared by 0 bases and J by 0 bases, with 9 bases between. The CDR3 length is 16 residues.

This clonotype was picked up many times. The rearrangement links TRBV20-1 to TRBJ2-1; 10 nucleotides agree with TRBD2. Per the germline V gene, CDR1 is DFQATT and CDR2 is SNEGSKA (reference sequence). Trimming cost V 5 bases and J 7 bases; bases outside gene matches: 11. This CDR3 has 15 residues. CDR3: CSAYPPLAGKNEQFF. The CDR3 bases are TGCAGTGCTTACCCCCCACTAGCGGGGAAAAATGAGCAGTTCTTC.

V gene TRBV6-5 combines with J gene TRBJ2-7; no definite D call. The ends were cut back, 0 bases at V and 0 bases at J, with 9 bases in the middle. Per the germline V gene, CDR1 is MNHEY and CDR2 is SVGAGI. The CDR3 contains 15 residues. The CDR3 is CASSYSSGISYEQYF. CDR3 nucleotides: TGTGCCAGCAGTTACTCATCTGGGATCTCCTACGAGCAGTACTTC.

This chain joins TRBV7-9 and TRBJ2-1; tentatively, D is TRBD1 (6 bases). V was cut by 5 bases and J by 10 bases, with 9 bases left in between. Germline CDR1 is SEHNR and CDR2 is FQNEAQ (reference sequence). There are 11 residues in the CDR3. CDR3: CASSGQQEQFF. The CDR3, as DNA: TGTGCCAGCAGCGGACAGCAGGAGCAGTTCTTC.

There are many counts of this clonotype. The J gene is TRBJ2-2, the V gene TRBV5-1, with D tentatively TRBD2 (5 bases). Trimming shortened V by 7 bases and J by 6 bases, and 16 bases separated the two germline ends. Germline CDR1 and CDR2: SGHRS and YFSETQ. There are 14 residues in the CDR3. CDR3 residues: CASAGEEQPGELFF. The CDR3 DNA reads as TGCGCCAGCGCCGGGGAAGAACAACCCGGGGAGCTGTTTTTT. The full variable domain, in which reference TRBV5-1 and TRBJ2-2 provide the parts outside the CDR3, is KAGVTQTPRYLIKTRGQQVTLSCSPISGHRSVSWYQQTPGQGLQFLFEYFSETQRNKGNFPGRFSGRQFSNSRSEMNVSTLELGDSALYLCASAGEEQPGELFFGEGSRLTVL.

This clonotype occurred many times. CDR3 in amino acids: CSARDSRLAALNEQFF. In DNA form, the CDR3 reads TGCAGTGCTAGAGATTCACGACTAGCGGCCCTCAATGAGCAGTTCTTC. V and J are TRBV20-1 and TRBJ2-1; 9 bases map to TRBD2. The V gene end was trimmed by 0 bases and the J gene end by 6 bases; junction bases not matched to a gene: 9. The germline gives CDR1 DFQATT, CDR2 SNEGSKA (reference sequence). This CDR3 contains 16 residues.

Ten or more counts support this clonotype. The V gene is TRBV7-3, the J gene TRBJ1-1; D gene unclear. The germline CDR1 and CDR2 sequences are SGHTA and FQGTGA. V was pared by 4 bases and J by 5 bases, with 11 bases between. This CDR3 spans 13 amino acids. The CDR3 here is CASSSGDGTEAFF. DNA for the CDR3: TGTGCCAGCAGCTCGGGCGACGGGACTGAAGCTTTCTTT.

In this sample, this clonotype turned up many times. CDR3 amino acids: CASSSNREHYGYTF. The CDR3 DNA follows: TGCGCCAGCAGCTCGAACAGGGAGCACTATGGCTACACCTTC. The chain carries TRBV5-1 and TRBJ1-2; weak D call: TRBD1 (6 bases). The CDR3 has 14 residues. From germline, CDR1 is SGHRS and CDR2 YFSETQ. V was pared by 3 bases and J by 3 bases, with 12 bases between.

This clonotype appeared many times. The gene calls are TRBV20-1 and TRBJ2-1, with D perhaps given as TRBD1 or TRBD2 (6 bases each). The V end lost 3 bases, the J end lost 6 bases, and 21 bases lay between the germline ends. Germline CDR1 DFQATT, CDR2 SNEGSKA (reference sequence). CDR3 length: 16 residues. CDR3 amino acids: CSASGARGTQVNEQFF. The DNA of the CDR3 is TGCAGTGCTAGTGGCGCCCGCGGGACACAAGTCAATGAGCAGTTCTTC.

This clonotype was seen at least ten times. The rearrangement joins TRBV9 to TRBJ2-2; 7 positions match TRBD1. Trimming took 3 bases from V and 0 from J; bases not matched to a gene: 2. The length of the CDR3 is 15 residues. The germline CDR1 and CDR2 sequences are SGDLS and YYNGEE. CDR3 protein: CASSGQGSNTGELFF. The CDR3 DNA reads as TGTGCCAGCAGCGGACAGGGATCGAACACCGGGGAGCTGTTTTTT.

The chain recombines TRBV20-1 with TRBJ1-1; D perhaps matches TRBD1 (5 bases). Germline CDR1 DFQATT, CDR2 SNEGSKA (reference sequence). There are 10 residues in the CDR3. With 6 bases removed from V and 10 bases from J, the gap between germline ends came to 12 bases. In DNA form, the CDR3 reads TGCAGTGCCCCTCTCGGGGGAGCTTTCTTT. Protein sequence: CSAPLGGAFF.

This clonotype was recorded at least ten times. The chain uses TRBV6-6 and TRBJ1-1, with D possibly being TRBD1 (6 bases). The CDR3 loop spans 14 amino acids. CDR1 is MNHNY, CDR2 SVGAGI, per germline (reference sequence). Trimming took 8 bases from V and 5 from J, leaving 18 bases between them. The CDR3 sequence: CASDSRGDVTEAFF. Here the CDR3 DNA reads TGTGCCAGCGACTCGAGGGGGGATGTGACTGAAGCTTTCTTT.

At least ten counts were recorded for this clonotype. The V and J genes are TRBV10-3 and TRBJ2-2; D not certain. This CDR3 spans 12 amino acids. V was shortened by 4 bases and J by 7 bases, with 7 bases between the two germline ends. The germline V gene has CDR1 ENHRY and CDR2 SYGVKD. CDR3 in DNA: TGTGCCATCAGTGTGCCTGGCGGGGAGCTGTTTTTT. Its translation: CAISVPGGELFF.

The V and J genes are TRBV2 and TRBJ2-3; weak D call: TRBD1 (6 bases). In germline, CDR1 is SNHLY, CDR2 FYNNEI. Trimming removed 7 bases from V and 2 bases from J, with 13 bases in between. The CDR3 spans 14 residues. The CDR3 DNA follows: TGTGCCAGCAACCGAGGGGGAACCACAGATACGCAGTATTTT. This sequence encodes CASNRGGTTDTQYF. Full variable domain (remainder filled in from reference TRBV2 and TRBJ2-3): EPEVTQTPSHQVTQMGQEVILRCVPISNHLYFYWYRQILGQKVEFLVSFYNNEISEKSEIFDDQFSVERPDGSNFTLKIRSTKLEDSAMYFCASNRGGTTDTQYFGPGTRLTVL.

At least ten counts were recorded for this clonotype. This chain connects TRBV5-1 to TRBJ1-1, with D perhaps TRBD1 (6 bases). Trimming removed 0 bases at V and 3 bases at J, with 18 bases between. The CDR3 runs to 17 residues. The germline V gene has CDR1 SGHRS and CDR2 YFSETQ. In DNA form, the CDR3 reads TGCGCCAGCAGCTTGGCCGCGCTCAGGGGAATTGACACTGAAGCTTTCTTT. Translated, it gives CASSLAALRGIDTEAFF.

As DNA, the CDR3 is TGCAGTGCTCTTAGCGGGACTGAGACCCAGTACTTC. Translated: CSALSGTETQYF. The J gene is TRBJ2-5, the V gene TRBV20-1; TRBD2 matches 8 bases. This CDR3 is 12 amino acids long. V trimming: 5 bases; J trimming: 5 bases; junction bases outside the gene matches: 4. The germline V gene encodes CDR1 DFQATT and CDR2 SNEGSKA (reference sequence).